The subject of this entry is one TCR beta chain. The data are from a study of control samples from healthy donors and cancer patients. Trimming pared 0 bases from V and 4 bases from J, leaving 12 bases between. This CDR3 comprises 15 residues. Germline V CDR1 and CDR2: WNHNN, SYGVQD (reference sequence). Sequencing used immunoSEQ multiplex PCR; TCRdb keeps in-frame clones, though not all of them. Here the sample spans approximately 100,000 clones, about 89% being singletons. The sequence came from a man aged 25-45 years in good health. The material sequenced was blood. The chain has TRBV10-1 and TRBJ2-5; D may be TRBD1 (7 bases). The CDR3 DNA reads as TGCGCCAGCAGTGAGTCCTTTCAGGGGGGAGAGACCCAGTACTTC. Residues: CASSESFQGGETQYF.